The 22 T cell receptor beta chains below come from one sample, sequenced in a study of control samples from healthy donors and cancer patients. Sequenced by immunoSEQ multiplex PCR; TCRdb stores in-frame clones only, minus some. The sample holds 100,000 or so clones, 82% seen once. The sequenced material came from blood. The receptors originated from a woman aged 55-69 years in good health.

The chain uses TRBV14 and TRBJ2-5, with D perhaps matching TRBD2 (7 bases). CDR1 and CDR2 from the germline V gene are SGHDN and FVKESK. The CDR3 covers 15 residues. The V gene lost 4 bases and the J gene lost 4 bases, with 16 bases spanning the gap. CDR3 sequence reads: CASSLNWGGRETQYF. DNA of the CDR3: TGTGCCAGCAGCCTTAACTGGGGGGGGCGAGAGACCCAGTACTTC.

This rearrangement joins TRBV2 to TRBJ1-1; 9 positions match TRBD1. The CDR3 has 19 amino acids. Losses at the gene ends were 2 bases for V and 2 bases for J; bases not matched to a gene: 15. Looked up from germline, CDR1 is SNHLY and CDR2 is FYNNEI. The CDR3 nucleotides are TGTGCCAGCAGTGAAAATGCGGCGGGACAGGGAATAGGTAACACTGAAGCTTTCTTT. Translation: CASSENAAGQGIGNTEAFF.

The chain combines TRBV10-2 with TRBJ2-7; the D gene could be TRBD1 or TRBD2 (6 bases each). Between the trimmed V and J ends, which lost 7 bases and 4 bases, there was a span of 14 bases. CDR3 length: 13 residues. Per the germline V gene, CDR1 is WSHSY and CDR2 is SAAADI. The chain's CDR3 is CASTGGLKYEQYF. Here the CDR3 DNA reads TGCGCCAGCACTGGGGGGCTGAAGTACGAGCAGTACTTC.

The gene calls are TRBV5-1 and TRBJ1-1; 8 bases agree with TRBD1. Trimming cost V 4 bases and J 1 base; bases outside gene matches: 3. The CDR3 has 14 amino acids. Per the germline V gene, CDR1 is SGHRS and CDR2 is YFSETQ. The CDR3 nucleotides are TGCGCCAGCAGCGTAACAGGGGGGAACACTGAAGCTTTCTTT. Amino acid sequence: CASSVTGGNTEAFF.

The chain recombines TRBV20-1 with TRBJ1-2, with D unresolved. This CDR3 is 11 amino acids long. Germline V gene data show CDR1 as DFQATT and CDR2 as SNEGSKA (reference sequence). V lost 3 bases and J lost 7, with 9 bases in between. CDR3 bases: TGCAGTGCTAGTACTCGGGGTGGCTACACCTTC. Translated, it gives CSASTRGGYTF.

In its sample, this clone was seen a few times. This chain connects TRBV7-9 to TRBJ1-3; D is perhaps TRBD1 (5 bases). The CDR3 has 17 amino acids. Trimming shortened V by 3 bases and J by 2 bases, and 17 bases separated the two germline ends. From germline, CDR1 is SEHNR and CDR2 FQNEAQ (reference sequence). The CDR3 sequence: CASSFHRSRGPGNTIYF. The CDR3 bases are TGTGCCAGCAGCTTTCACCGGTCGAGGGGTCCTGGAAACACCATATATTTT.

V is TRBV21-1 and J is TRBJ2-1; the table's D call of TRBD1 was not tested on the DNA. TRBV21-1 is reported as a pseudogene. The CDR3 covers 14 residues. Here the CDR3 reads CASSKVTHNNEQFF. As DNA, the CDR3 is TGTGCCAGCAGCAAAGTGACACACAACAATGAGCAGTTCTTC.

The chain employs TRBV29-1 and TRBJ2-5; TRBD2 is a possible D gene (6 bases). This CDR3 comprises 14 residues. V lost 0 bases and J 5 bases, leaving 13 bases between the germline ends. Germline V gene lookup returns CDR1 SQVTM and CDR2 ANQGSEA. This CDR3 reads CSVEDLLAGETQYF. DNA of the CDR3: TGCAGCGTTGAAGACCTTCTCGCGGGGGAGACCCAGTACTTC. Looking up the rest from reference TRBV29-1 and TRBJ2-5 gives the full variable domain: SAVISQKPSRDICQRGTSLTIQCQVDSQVTMMFWYRQQPGQSLTLIATANQGSEATYESGFVIDKFPISRPNLTFSTLTVSNMSPEDSSIYLCSVEDLLAGETQYFGPGTRLLVL.

V and J are TRBV6-5 and TRBJ1-1; D not resolved. The germline gives CDR1 MNHEY, CDR2 SVGAGI. V was pared by 5 bases and J by 0 bases, with 10 bases between. The length of the CDR3 is 14 residues. CDR3 DNA sequence: TGTGCCAGCAGTCCCGGACCGTTGAACACTGAAGCTTTCTTT. Translated: CASSPGPLNTEAFF.

This clone was seen more than once but under ten times. This sample also contains other DNA sequences that code for the same CDR3. The chain is built from TRBV9 and TRBJ2-6; no clear D gene. From germline, CDR1 is SGDLS and CDR2 YYNGEE. There are 13 residues in the CDR3. Trimming left V 0 bases short and J 3 bases short, with 1 base between. CDR3 nucleotides: TGTGCCAGCAGCGTAGGTGGGGCCAACGTCCTGACTTTC. This gives the protein CASSVGGANVLTF.

This clone was detected only a few times. The genes are TRBV5-4 and TRBJ2-3; D is unresolved. Trimming stripped 0 bases from V and 2 bases from J, with 7 bases between. Germline CDR1 is SGHNT and CDR2 is YYREEE (reference sequence). The length of the CDR3 is 14 residues. The CDR3 reads CASSLVGFTDTQYF. The CDR3 DNA reads as TGTGCCAGCAGCTTGGTCGGCTTCACAGATACGCAGTATTTT.

This rearrangement joins TRBV19 to TRBJ2-1; D not certain. The germline gives CDR1 LNHDA, CDR2 SQIVND (reference sequence). V lost 7 bases and J 2 bases, leaving 9 bases between the germline ends. The CDR3 length is 13 residues. CDR3 amino acids: CASTKAPYNEQFF. In DNA form, the CDR3 reads TGTGCCAGTACTAAAGCCCCCTACAATGAGCAGTTCTTC.

J is TRBJ2-1 and V is TRBV19; D not certain. The CDR3 has 11 amino acids. The V end was cut by 4 bases, the J end by 6 bases, with 4 bases between. Germline assignment: CDR1 LNHDA and CDR2 SQIVND (reference sequence). This CDR3 reads CASSKSNEQFF. The CDR3 DNA reads TGTGCCAGTAGTAAGAGCAATGAGCAGTTCTTC.

The V and J genes are TRBV19 and TRBJ2-2, with 10 bases matching TRBD1. Per germline, CDR1 LNHDA and CDR2 SQIVND (reference sequence). Germline trimming cut 6 bases from V and 0 bases from J; bases unmatched to any gene: 4. The CDR3 runs 16 residues. Here the CDR3 reads CASRTGGNANTGELFF. The CDR3 region has the DNA TGTGCCAGTAGGACAGGGGGCAACGCGAACACCGGGGAGCTGTTTTTT.

V is TRBV27 and J is TRBJ1-1; 7 bases are a match to TRBD1. The junction had 3 bases not matched to a gene; V was cut back by 1 base and J by 1 base. Germline loops: CDR1 MNHEY, CDR2 SMNVEV (reference sequence). The CDR3 runs to 15 residues. DNA of the CDR3: TGTGCCAGCAGTTTATTTCAGGGGGGGAACACTGAAGCTTTCTTT. This gives the protein CASSLFQGGNTEAFF.

This clone came up once. The chain recombines TRBV19 with TRBJ1-5, with a possible D match to TRBD1 (6 bases). Germline assignment: CDR1 LNHDA and CDR2 SQIVND (reference sequence). The CDR3 covers 14 residues. Trimming stripped 11 bases from V and 6 bases from J, with 20 bases between. CDR3 region: CAARAGAQGQPQHF. The CDR3 DNA reads TGTGCCGCCCGAGCGGGGGCGCAGGGTCAGCCCCAGCATTTT.

This clone showed up just once. The genes are TRBV15 and TRBJ1-2; 8 bases map to TRBD1. The CDR3 totals 15 residues. Germline loops: CDR1 LNHNV, CDR2 YYDKDF (reference sequence). V gave up 5 bases and J gave up 4 bases; unmatched junction bases: 9. CDR3: CATSLTGTGPYGYTF. CDR3 DNA sequence: TGTGCCACCAGCCTCACCGGGACAGGTCCCTATGGCTACACCTTC.

With respect to this clone: The junction differs from germline at one of its ends, possibly a read error. This sequence joins TRBV7-9 and TRBJ2-7; tentative D call: TRBD1 (6 bases). The CDR3 is 13 residues long. Germline V CDR1 and CDR2: SEHNR, FQNEAQ (reference sequence). The CDR3 reads CASSLGDRLVLNF. The CDR3 bases are TGTGCCAGCAGCTTGGGAGACAGGTTGGTTCTGAACTTC. Variable domain in full (rest from reference TRBV7-9 and TRBJ2-7): DTGVSQNPRHKITKRGQNVTFRCDPISEHNRLYWYRQTLGQGPEFLTYFQNEAQLEKSRLLSDRFSAERPKGSFSTLEIQRTEQGDSAMYLCASSLGDRLVLNFGPGTRLTVT.

The chain joins TRBV4-3 to TRBJ1-1; D ambiguous. Germline assignment: CDR1 LGHNA and CDR2 YSLEER. Trimming took 0 bases from V and 1 from J, leaving 15 bases between them. The CDR3 totals 17 residues. CDR3 sequence (DNA): TGCGCCAGCAGCCAAGATTGGGCCGTATTGTGGAACACTGAAGCTTTCTTT. Residues: CASSQDWAVLWNTEAFF.

The chain is built from TRBV7-9 and TRBJ1-4; D not certain. V was trimmed by 3 bases and J by 8 bases, leaving 7 bases between them. CDR1 SEHNR and CDR2 FQNEAQ come from the germline V gene (reference sequence). This CDR3 is 12 amino acids long. The CDR3 sequence is CASSFEGEKLFF. The CDR3 region has the DNA TGTGCCAGCAGCTTTGAGGGAGAAAAACTGTTTTTT.

This chain joins TRBV9 and TRBJ1-4, with a tentative D call TRBD1 (6 bases). Germline V CDR1 and CDR2: SGDLS, YYNGEE. V gave up 4 bases and J gave up 8 bases, with 18 bases separating them. The CDR3 sequence is 15 residues long. CDR3 residues: CASSTKTGLIEKLFF. CDR3 sequence (DNA): TGTGCCAGCAGCACCAAGACAGGCCTTATAGAAAAACTGTTTTTT.

The chain links TRBV19 to TRBJ2-5, with TRBD1 as a possible D gene (6 bases). Trimming took off 6 bases at V and 4 bases at J, with 15 bases between the two ends. Germline V gene sequence: CDR1 LNHDA, CDR2 SQIVND (reference sequence). The CDR3 is 14 residues long. The CDR3 DNA reads TGTGCCAGTAGAGAACAGGGAAGGTCAGAGACCCAGTACTTC. As protein: CASREQGRSETQYF.